The entry below describes one TCR beta chain. Its antigen is not identified. This CDR3 is 15 amino acids long. Germline CDR1 SGDLS, CDR2 YYNGEE. The V and J ends lost 1 base and 2 bases respectively, with 11 bases between them. The data derive from a study of PD-1 blockade in classical Hodgkin lymphoma. General observations from the study: At baseline, newly diagnosed patients reportedly showed less TCR diversity than healthy donors. Repertoires differed for reasons still undefined, possibly disease activity or prior therapy.

Produced via immunoSEQ multiplex PCR; TCRdb's table is partial and in-frame only. This table holds around 17,000 clones, about four fifths found once. The time point: newly diagnosed, previously untreated cHL patient sample. Untreated, newly diagnosed classical Hodgkin lymphoma PBMCs were comparators. The chain joins TRBV9 to TRBJ2-3; maybe TRBD1 (5 bases). The sample consisted of peripheral blood mononuclear cells (PBMCs). The sequence derives from a human donor with classical Hodgkin lymphoma. The CDR3 nucleotides read TGTGCCAGCAGCGTAACAGGAACAGTCACAGATACGCAGTATTTT. Its protein is CASSVTGTVTDTQYF.